This T cell receptor beta chain was observed in a study of blood T cell repertoires in COVID-19. Background on the study: The samples span acute and convalescent COVID-19 from the United States, Italy and Spain. The analysed material was cDNA or gDNA that came from T cells, B-cell-depleted T cells, or PBMCs.

In the original analysis: The assay estimated nucleated cells by amplifying reference gene primers. Produced via immunoSEQ multiplex PCR; TCRdb's table is partial and in-frame only. Clonal size and the V and J genes are those of that table, whereas D and trimming came from the DNA. The sample carries 110,000 or so clones, approximately 80% recorded once. V lost 3 bases and J lost 4, with 14 bases in between. Germline CDR1 is LNHDA and CDR2 is SQIVND (reference sequence). The CDR3 length is 15 residues. Sequencing was done on a sample of peripheral blood. This chain joins TRBV19 and TRBJ2-3; possible D gene TRBD2, 6 bases. This TCR derives from a woman older than 75 with acute or convalescent COVID-19. DNA for the CDR3: TGTGCCAGTAGTATGTGGCAGGAGGGCGCAGATACGCAGTATTTT. Amino acid sequence: CASSMWQEGADTQYF.